The clone carrying this TCR beta chain was observed a single time. In the PCR, 60 Vbeta and 13 Jbeta primers were used. The method was immunoSEQ multiplex PCR; TCRdb's version includes in-frame clones alone and lacks a portion of them. This sample has more than 90,000 clones, with approximately 60% found just once. This specimen belongs to a study of cytomegalovirus exposure and HLA in healthy donors. Germline loops: CDR1 GTSNPN, CDR2 SVGIG (reference sequence). CDR3 length: 16 amino acids. Trimming took 0 bases from V and 3 from J; bases not matched to a gene: 8. This sequence joins TRBV30 and TRBJ1-5, with TRBD1 matching over 7 bases. Sequenced material: PBMCs. The receptor comes from a boy younger than 18 in good health and CMV-seropositive. The CDR3 region is CAWSVRGRGYNQPQHF. CDR3 bases: TGTGCCTGGAGTGTACGGGGCAGGGGGTACAATCAGCCCCAGCATTTT.